This paragraph reports one TCR beta chain. Clones were sequenced by immunoSEQ multiplex PCR, and TCRdb holds only the in-frame ones, with some missing. The sample has around 360,000 clones; more than 70% are singletons. This record comes from a study of blood T cell repertoires in COVID-19. Germline-derived CDR1 and CDR2 are LGHNA and YSLEER. The CDR3 runs to 13 residues. Trimming cost V 4 bases and J 3 bases, with 9 bases left between them. The chain is built from TRBV4-3 and TRBJ2-5, with D perhaps TRBD1 (5 bases). Sequenced sample: peripheral blood. This sequence originates from a woman between 25 and 40 years old with COVID-19, enrolled during active disease. The CDR3 sequence is CASSREGEETQYF. The DNA of the CDR3 is TGCGCCAGCAGCCGCGAAGGGGAAGAGACCCAGTACTTC.